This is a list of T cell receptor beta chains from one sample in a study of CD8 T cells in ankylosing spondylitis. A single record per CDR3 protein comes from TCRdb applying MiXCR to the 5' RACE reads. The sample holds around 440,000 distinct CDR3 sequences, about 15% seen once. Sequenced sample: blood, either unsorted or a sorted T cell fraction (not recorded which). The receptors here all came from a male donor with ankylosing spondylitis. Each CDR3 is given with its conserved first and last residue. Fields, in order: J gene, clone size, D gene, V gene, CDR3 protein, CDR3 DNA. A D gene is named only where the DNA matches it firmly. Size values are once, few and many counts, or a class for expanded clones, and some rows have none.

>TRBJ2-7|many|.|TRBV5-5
CASSLGVDISYEQYF
TGTGCCAGCAGCTTGGGAGTTGACATCTCCTACGAGCAGTACTTC
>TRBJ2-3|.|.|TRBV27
CASSGGGPGSTDTQYF
TGTGCCAGCAGTGGGGGGGGGCCAGGGTCCACAGATACGCAGTATTTT
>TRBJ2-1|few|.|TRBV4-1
CASSLESRTAPSSYNEQFF
TGCGCCAGCAGCCTTGAGTCTAGGACTGCCCCGAGCTCCTACAATGAGCAGTTCTTC
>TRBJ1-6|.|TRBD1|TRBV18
CASSPGTVIMDSPLHF
TGTGCCAGCTCACCTGGGACAGTGATAATGGATTCACCCCTCCACTTT
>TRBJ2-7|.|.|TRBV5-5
CASSLADSLSTSHYEQYF
TGTGCCAGCAGCTTGGCCGACAGTCTCTCCACTTCGCACTACGAGCAGTACTTC
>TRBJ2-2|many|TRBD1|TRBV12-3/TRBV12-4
CASSLDRVAGELFF
TGTGCCAGCAGTTTGGACAGGGTCGCCGGGGAGCTGTTTTTT
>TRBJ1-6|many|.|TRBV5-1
CASSFTGSNSPLHF
TGCGCCAGCAGCTTTACAGGGAGCAATTCACCCCTCCACTTT
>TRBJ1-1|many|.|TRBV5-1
CASSLESKTEAFF
TGCGCCAGCAGCTTGGAGAGTAAGACTGAAGCTTTCTTT
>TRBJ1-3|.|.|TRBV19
CASPSVAGNTIYF
TGTGCCAGTCCGTCGGTTGCTGGAAACACCATATATTTT
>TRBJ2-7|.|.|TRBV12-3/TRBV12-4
CASSPRIQNSYEQYF
TGTGCCAGCAGTCCTAGGATCCAAAACTCCTACGAGCAGTACTTC
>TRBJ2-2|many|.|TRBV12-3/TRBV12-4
CASSTLSGELFF
TGTGCCAGCAGTACCTTATCCGGGGAGCTGTTTTTT
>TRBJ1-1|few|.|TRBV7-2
CASSLDPGEETEAFF
TGTGCCAGCAGCTTAGATCCAGGGGAGGAAACTGAAGCTTTCTTT
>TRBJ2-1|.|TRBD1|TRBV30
CAWRGVGTGGYNEQFF
TGTGCCTGGAGGGGCGTTGGGACAGGGGGATACAATGAGCAGTTCTTC
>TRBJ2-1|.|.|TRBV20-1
CSAFSLGGTPNEQFF
TGCAGTGCGTTCTCCCTTGGAGGGACACCCAATGAGCAGTTCTTC
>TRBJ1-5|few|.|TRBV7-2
CASSLNDNQPQHF
TGTGCCAGCAGCTTGAACGACAACCAGCCCCAGCATTTT
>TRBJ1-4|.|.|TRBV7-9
CASSLGNAGEKLFF
TGTGCCAGCAGCTTGGGGAACGCCGGGGAAAAACTGTTTTTT
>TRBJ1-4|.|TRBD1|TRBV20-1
CSARDPQSTGSRDEKLFF
TGCAGTGCTAGAGATCCTCAATCGACAGGGAGTAGGGATGAAAAACTGTTTTTT
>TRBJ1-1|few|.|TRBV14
CASSQVPGKAFF
TGTGCCAGCAGCCAAGTACCAGGGAAAGCTTTCTTT
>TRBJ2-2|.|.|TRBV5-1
CASSLAGTPTGELFF
TGCGCCAGCAGCTTGGCTGGGACGCCCACCGGGGAGCTGTTTTTT
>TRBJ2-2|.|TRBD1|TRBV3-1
CASSQMGTGSTGELFF
TGTGCCAGCAGCCAAATGGGGACAGGGAGCACCGGGGAGCTGTTTTTT
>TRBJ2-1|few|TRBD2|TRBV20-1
CSAPITAGGKLSYNEQFF
TGCAGTGCCCCAATAACAGCGGGAGGCAAACTCTCCTACAATGAGCAGTTCTTC
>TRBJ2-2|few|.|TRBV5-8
CASGLRRGTNTGELFF
TGTGCCAGCGGTCTTCGAAGGGGGACGAACACCGGGGAGCTGTTTTTT
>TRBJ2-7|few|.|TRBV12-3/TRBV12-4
CASSPDTFTYEQYF
TGTGCCAGCAGTCCAGACACTTTCACCTACGAGCAGTACTTC
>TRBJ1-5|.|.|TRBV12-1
CAAHPTGLQPQHF
TGTGCCGCCCACCCGACAGGACTGCAGCCCCAGCATTTT
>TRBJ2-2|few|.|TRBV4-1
CASSQFGGTGELFF
TGCGCCAGCAGCCAATTCGGGGGAACCGGGGAGCTGTTTTTT
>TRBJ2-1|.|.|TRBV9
CASSAVDNEQFF
TGTGCCAGCAGCGCCGTGGACAATGAGCAGTTCTTC
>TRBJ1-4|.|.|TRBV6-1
CASSKFLTEIAEKLFF
TGTGCCAGCAGTAAATTCTTGACAGAAATTGCGGAAAAACTGTTTTTT
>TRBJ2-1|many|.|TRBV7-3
CASSPFPASPYNEQFF
TGTGCCAGCAGCCCCTTCCCGGCTAGCCCCTACAATGAGCAGTTCTTC
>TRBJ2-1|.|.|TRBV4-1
CASSQGVGWEQFF
TGCGCCAGCAGCCAAGGGGTCGGATGGGAGCAGTTCTTC
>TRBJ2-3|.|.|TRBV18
CASSPITGMSTDTQYF
TGTGCCAGCTCACCCATTACAGGGATGAGCACAGATACGCAGTATTTT
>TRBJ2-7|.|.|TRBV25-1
CASRLGGYYEQYF
TGTGCCAGCCGTTTAGGGGGGTACTACGAGCAGTACTTC
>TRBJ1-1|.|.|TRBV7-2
CASSLAGRDTEAFF
TGTGCCAGCAGCTTAGCGGGCAGGGACACTGAAGCTTTCTTT
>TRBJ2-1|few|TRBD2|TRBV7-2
CASSQLAGYNEQFF
TGTGCCAGCAGCCAACTAGCGGGGTACAATGAGCAGTTCTTC
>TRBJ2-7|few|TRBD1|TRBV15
CATSRVWDRVGIYEQYF
TGTGCCACCAGCAGAGTCTGGGACAGGGTGGGGATCTACGAGCAGTACTTC
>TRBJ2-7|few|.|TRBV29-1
CSVYVPGYYEQYF
TGCAGCGTTTACGTCCCAGGGTACTACGAGCAGTACTTC
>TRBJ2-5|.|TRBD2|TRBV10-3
CAISEGSGGAKETQYF
TGTGCCATCAGTGAAGGTAGCGGGGGGGCCAAGGAGACCCAGTACTTC